One and the same sample provided the 21 T cell receptor beta chains below, sequenced in a study of tumor-infiltrating lymphocytes in primary liver carcinoma. Synthesis of TCR beta cDNA was carried out from about 540 ng total RNA with a constant-region primer. Three-round nested multiplex PCR performed with slightly modified ARM-PCR produced the TCR beta libraries. In the first two PCR rounds, TRBV1-TRBV30 forward primers were paired with a C-beta reverse primer, and each round lasted about 9 cycles. TCRdb passed the multiplex PCR reads through MiXCR, listing each CDR3 protein once. Among 310,000 or so distinct CDR3 sequences listed, about three fifths were seen once. Both blood RNA, taken from unsorted whole blood, and germline DNA were extracted. Sequencing was carried out using peripheral blood. These receptors were collected from a woman aged 30 to 39 with primary liver carcinoma and hepatitis B virus infection.

The gene calls are TRBV12-3 or TRBV12-4 and TRBJ2-2, with 7 bases aligning to TRBD1. Losses at the gene ends were 6 bases for V and 3 bases for J; bases not matched to a gene: 1. The CDR3 consists of 13 residues. CDR3 protein: CASRGTDTGELFF. The CDR3 region has the DNA TGTGCCAGCAGGGGGACAGACACCGGGGAGCTGTTTTTT.

The chain combines TRBV7-9 with TRBJ2-1; D is unresolved. The CDR3 is made up of 14 amino acids. Germline CDR1 and CDR2: SEHNR and FQNEAQ (reference sequence). The ends were cut back, 3 bases at V and 8 bases at J, with 14 bases in the middle. CDR3 sequence: CASSLSLLRDEQFF. CDR3 coding DNA: TGTGCCAGCAGCTTGAGCTTGCTTAGAGATGAGCAGTTCTTC.

On this clonotype: Mismatch with germline at one junction end may stem from a read error. V usage is TRBV11-2 and J usage is TRBJ2-7, with unresolved D. Germline CDR1 and CDR2: SGHAT and FQNNGV. The length of the CDR3 is 15 residues. CDR3 DNA sequence: TGTGCCAGCAACTTAGTCAGAATAAGCGCCTACGAGCAGTACTTC. Its protein is CASNLVRISAYEQYF.

CDR3 coding DNA: TGTGCCAATAGCTTAGAACCTATTGAGCAGTTCTTC. The encoded protein is CANSLEPIEQFF. This chain links TRBV7-8 with TRBJ2-1; no reliable D call. Between the trimmed V and J ends, which lost 10 bases and 9 bases, there was a span of 16 bases. Germline CDR1 SGHVS, CDR2 FQNEAQ. This CDR3 has 12 amino acids.

This chain links TRBV7-9 with TRBJ2-5; D is ambiguous. The V gene lost 1 base and the J gene lost 14 bases, with 11 bases spanning the gap. The CDR3 has 11 amino acids. In germline, CDR1 is SEHNR, CDR2 FQNEAQ (reference sequence). CDR3 bases: TGTGCCAGCAGCTTAGGAATCAATTTCTACTTC. Translation: CASSLGINFYF.

The chain recombines TRBV10-3 with TRBJ2-1, with D tentatively TRBD1 (6 bases). The CDR3 loop spans 12 amino acids. The germline gives CDR1 ENHRY, CDR2 SYGVKD. V lost 8 bases and J lost 6, with 11 bases in between. CDR3 bases: TGTGCCATCTCTCTAGGGGGCAATGAGCAGTTCTTC. This gives the protein CAISLGGNEQFF.

The sample holds one count of this clonotype. The chain couples TRBV7-9 to TRBJ2-2, with 10 nucleotides matching TRBD2. V trimming: 5 bases; J trimming: 3 bases; junction bases outside the gene matches: 6. The CDR3 covers 16 residues. Germline V gene data show CDR1 as SEHNR and CDR2 as FQNEAQ (reference sequence). The CDR3 here is CASSPGTSEDTGELFF. CDR3 nucleotide sequence: TGTGCCAGCAGCCCCGGGACTAGCGAGGACACCGGGGAGCTGTTTTTT. Supplemented by reference TRBV7-9 and TRBJ2-2, the full variable domain reads DTGVSQNPRHKITKRGQNVTFRCDPISEHNRLYWYRQTLGQGPEFLTYFQNEAQLEKSRLLSDRFSAERPKGSFSTLEIQRTEQGDSAMYLCASSPGTSEDTGELFFGEGSRLTVL.

This clonotype was detected many times. This chain links TRBV29-1 with TRBJ2-1; D uncertain. CDR3 length equals 14 residues. Looked up from germline, CDR1 is SQVTM and CDR2 is ANQGSEA. V lost 0 bases, J lost 2 bases, and 8 bases lay in between. The CDR3 protein is CSVEDATAYNEQFF. The DNA of the CDR3 is TGCAGCGTTGAAGATGCAACTGCCTACAATGAGCAGTTCTTC.

This clonotype was picked up a small number of times. The chain couples TRBV6-5 to TRBJ2-1, with 9 positions matching TRBD2. Germline CDR1 is MNHEY and CDR2 is SVGAGI. V was pared by 6 bases and J by 8 bases, with 11 bases of the junction left unmatched. The CDR3 spans 15 residues. As DNA, the CDR3 is TGTGCCAGCAGCCCTTCTGGGACTAGCTTAGATGAGCAGTTCTTC. This encodes CASSPSGTSLDEQFF.

Comments on this clonotype: A much larger clone differs from this one at a single base, so this may be a read error. The chain has TRBV29-1 and TRBJ2-1, with 9 bases identical to TRBD2. Germline V gene lookup returns CDR1 SQVTM and CDR2 ANQGSEA. The CDR3 totals 14 residues. CDR3 protein: CSVWTSESCNEQFF. Written as DNA, the CDR3 is TGCAGCGTCTGGACTAGCGAATCCTGCAATGAGCAGTTCTTC.

In the case of this clonotype: A much larger clone lies one base from this, so it may be a read error. The V gene is TRBV4-2, the J gene TRBJ2-7; no clear D gene. Germline CDR1 and CDR2: LGHNA and YNFKEQ. CDR3 size: 15 residues. The CDR3 DNA is TGTGGCAGCAGCCAAGAATTTGCAGGTGCCTACGAGCAGTACTTC. It translates to CGSSQEFAGAYEQYF.

The chain joins TRBV11-3 to TRBJ2-5, with TRBD1 matching over 7 bases. Looked up from germline, CDR1 is SGHNT and CDR2 is YENEEA. CDR3 size: 14 residues. The junction had 5 bases not matched to a gene; V was cut back by 2 bases and J by 5 bases. As DNA, the CDR3 is TGTGCCAGCAGCTTATCGGCCAGGGGGGAGACCCAGTACTTC. This gives the protein CASSLSARGETQYF. The entire variable domain, with the rest obtained from reference TRBV11-3 and TRBJ2-5, is as follows: EAGVVQSPRYKIIEKKQPVAFWCNPISGHNTLYWYLQNLGQGPELLIRYENEEAVDDSQLPKDRFSAERLKGVDSTLKIQPAELGDSAVYLCASSLSARGETQYFGPGTRLLVL.

A remark on this clonotype: One junction end disagrees with the germline gene, perhaps due to a read error. V gene TRBV6-2 or TRBV6-3 combines with J gene TRBJ2-2; 7 bases are a match to TRBD2. Germline V gene sequence: CDR1 MNHEY, CDR2 SVGEGT. This CDR3 has 16 residues. The CDR3 DNA follows: TGTGCCAGCAAGGTCCCGGGGGGACCGAACACCGGGGAGCCGTTTTTT. Amino acids: CASKVPGGPNTGEPFF.

A word on this clonotype: Germline is not matched at one junction end, which may reflect a read error. This sequence joins TRBV11-2 and TRBJ2-3; TRBD2 might be the D (6 bases). This CDR3 is 16 amino acids long. CDR1 SGHAT and CDR2 FQNNGV come from the germline V gene. CDR3 amino acids: CTSISRPGTSTDTQYF. CDR3 DNA: TGTACCAGCATCTCGAGGCCGGGGACTAGCACAGATACGCAGTATTTT.

V usage is TRBV28 and J usage is TRBJ1-1; 10 bases are a match to TRBD1. Per the germline V gene, CDR1 is MDHEN and CDR2 is SYDVKM. The CDR3 consists of 15 residues. J was trimmed by 2 bases and V by 8 bases; bases with no gene match: 8. This chain's CDR3 is CASRTGTGANTEAFF. Here the CDR3 DNA reads TGTGCCAGCCGTACCGGGACAGGGGCCAACACTGAAGCTTTCTTT.

The chain links TRBV6-6 to TRBJ2-1; tentative D call: TRBD2 (6 bases). Trimming left V 5 bases short and J 0 bases short, with 11 bases between. This CDR3 has 15 residues. CDR1 and CDR2 from the germline V gene are MNHNY and SVGAGI (reference sequence). CDR3 residues: CASSNGGSSYNEQFF. Written as DNA, the CDR3 is TGTGCCAGCAGTAACGGAGGGAGCTCCTACAATGAGCAGTTCTTC.

Ten or more counts support this clonotype. CDR3 in DNA: TGTGCCAGCAGTTACTCTAAGGGGTCGGGGCAGCCCCAGCATTTT. It specifies CASSYSKGSGQPQHF. The chain has TRBV6-2 or TRBV6-3 and TRBJ1-5, with D perhaps TRBD1 (5 bases). Trimming cost V 0 bases and J 7 bases, with 13 bases left between them. This CDR3 is built from 15 residues. From germline, CDR1 is MNHEY and CDR2 SVGEGT.

Concerning this clonotype: This may be a read error: a much more frequent sequence differs by one nucleotide. The J gene is TRBJ2-5, the V gene TRBV29-1, with 10 bases fitting TRBD2. The germline gives CDR1 SQVTM, CDR2 ANQGSEA. This CDR3 is built from 17 residues. CDR3 DNA sequence: TGCAGCGCTGAAAGTGGGGTGACTAGCGGGCACCAAGAGACCCAGTACTTC. Translating it yields CSAESGVTSGHQETQYF.

Concerning this clonotype itself: A much larger clonotype is one base distant, so this may be a read error. The chain combines TRBV5-4 with TRBJ2-1, with 8 positions matching TRBD2. Germline CDR1 SGHNT, CDR2 YYREEE (reference sequence). This CDR3 comprises 15 residues. CDR3 loop: CASSFRGLVINEQLF. CDR3 sequence (DNA): TGTGCCAGCAGCTTTAGGGGACTAGTAATCAATGAGCAGCTCTTC.

In this sample, this clonotype turned up a few times. A much larger clone lies one base from this, so it may be a read error. A read error is likely, as this CDR3 ends without the conserved phenylalanine or tryptophan. The gene calls are TRBV12-3 or TRBV12-4 and TRBJ2-3; D is unclear. V lost 3 bases to trimming and J lost 6 bases, with 10 bases between them. The CDR3 has 13 residues. As DNA, the CDR3 is TGTGCCAGCAGTTTGAGCCTTCCCGATACGCAGTATCTT. It yields the protein CASSLSLPDTQYL.

On this clonotype: Its ends do not fully match the called genes, so a read error is possible. This sequence joins TRBV11-3 and TRBJ2-1, with unresolved D. Germline V gene lookup returns CDR1 SGHNT and CDR2 YENEEA. This CDR3 region has 15 residues. The CDR3 coding sequence is TGTGCCAGCAACTTGGGATTAGTCGCCTATAATGAGCAGTTCTTC. Protein product: CASNLGLVAYNEQFF.